This T cell receptor beta chain derives from a study of blood T cell repertoires in COVID-19. Study details: Spain, Italy and the United States supplied samples that represented acute and convalescent COVID-19.

Trimming removed 0 bases at V and 1 base at J, with 16 bases between. There are 17 residues in the CDR3. CDR1 is SGHDT and CDR2 is YYEEEE in the germline V gene. The age range of participants was about 18 to 100 years, with residence in under 30 US areas. For recovered donors of Cohort 3, there were two negative PCRs, clearance, or symptom resolution. Clones were sequenced by immunoSEQ multiplex PCR, and TCRdb holds only the in-frame ones, with some missing. Counted here are around 280,000 clones, around nine tenths occurring once; the ten biggest clones make up approximately 5.7%. Sample: PBMCs or T cells enriched from blood (not recorded which). This chain links TRBV5-6 with TRBJ1-1; D uncertain. The source of this sequence is a middle-aged woman who had recovered from COVID-19. DNA for the CDR3: TGTGCCAGCAGCTTGGAGGTCCGGAGGACCCGGAACACTGAAGCTTTCTTT. Translated, it gives CASSLEVRRTRNTEAFF.